These 27 T cell receptor beta chains share one sample of origin, sequenced in a study of T cell responses to AZD1222 COVID-19 vaccine. Only in-frame clones appear in the TCRdb table, and some are missing; sequencing was by immunoSEQ multiplex PCR. Counted here are around 110,000 clones, roughly 87% occurring once; the ten biggest clones make up roughly 7.4%. Sequencing was performed on peripheral blood, taken on day 0 of AZD1222 vaccination. The receptors derive from an adult in good health.

The genes are TRBV4-1 and TRBJ2-3; D is possibly TRBD2 (5 bases). V was trimmed by 0 bases and J by 4 bases, leaving 17 bases between them. Looked up from germline, CDR1 is MGHRA and CDR2 is YSYEKL. The CDR3 is 17 amino acids. CDR3 nucleotides: TGCGCCAGCAGCCAAGATTCCGCGGCGGAGAGGGCAGATACGCAGTATTTT. Its translation is CASSQDSAAERADTQYF.

The V and J genes are TRBV28 and TRBJ1-3, with D perhaps TRBD1 (6 bases). The CDR3 totals 13 residues. V was cut by 6 bases and J by 11 bases, with 17 bases left in between. Germline CDR1 and CDR2: MDHEN and SYDVKM. The DNA for the CDR3 is TGTGCCAGCAGCCCCCGGGGGGACATTCCCATATATTTT. This translates into CASSPRGDIPIYF. Complete variable domain (other parts from reference TRBV28 and TRBJ1-3): DVKVTQSSRYLVKRTGEKVFLECVQDMDHENMFWYRQDPGLGLRLIYFSYDVKMKEKGDIPEGYSVSREKKERFSLILESASTNQTSMYLCASSPRGDIPIYFGEGSWLTVV.

The genes are TRBV30 and TRBJ2-2, with TRBD1 as a possible D gene (6 bases). Between the trimmed V and J ends, which lost 0 bases and 0 bases, there was a span of 11 bases. This CDR3 is 16 amino acids long. Germline V gene data show CDR1 as GTSNPN and CDR2 as SVGIG (reference sequence). CDR3: CAWSVGHNANTGELFF. The DNA for the CDR3 is TGTGCCTGGAGTGTGGGACACAACGCGAACACCGGGGAGCTGTTTTTT.

As regards this clone: This same CDR3 is encoded by further DNA sequences in the sample. The J gene is TRBJ1-5, the V gene TRBV28; D remains unclear. CDR1 is MDHEN and CDR2 is SYDVKM in the germline V gene. The CDR3 totals 11 residues. Trimming removed 6 bases at V and 4 bases at J, with 4 bases between. The CDR3 here is CASSGNQPQHF. CDR3 bases: TGTGCCAGCAGCGGGAATCAGCCCCAGCATTTT.

V gene TRBV3-1 (or the pseudogene TRBV3-2) combines with J gene TRBJ2-3; no reliable D call. The CDR3 extends over 13 amino acids. Trimming took off 2 bases at V and 0 bases at J, with 3 bases between the two ends. Germline V gene data show CDR1 as LGHDT and CDR2 as YNNKEL (reference sequence). CDR3 DNA sequence: TGTGCCAGCAGCCAATTTAGCACAGATACGCAGTATTTT. This translates into CASSQFSTDTQYF.

This chain links TRBV9 with TRBJ1-4; maybe TRBD1 (6 bases). Trimming stripped 3 bases from V and 5 bases from J, with 14 bases between. In germline, CDR1 is SGDLS, CDR2 YYNGEE. CDR3 length: 15 amino acids. CDR3 bases: TGTGCCAGCAGCGCCACAGGGTTAGTAAATGAAAAACTGTTTTTT. Its protein is CASSATGLVNEKLFF.

The CDR3 DNA follows: TGTGCCAGCTCAGACAGGGCCCCTGGAAACACCATATATTTT. This translates into CASSDRAPGNTIYF. The chain carries TRBV18 and TRBJ1-3, with TRBD1 matching 7 bases. The germline V gene encodes CDR1 KGHSH and CDR2 LQKENI. CDR3 size: 14 residues. Trimming cost V 5 bases and J 2 bases; bases outside gene matches: 3. Together with reference TRBV18 and TRBJ1-3, the CDR3 gives the full variable domain: NAGVMQNPRHLVRRRGQEARLRCSPMKGHSHVYWYRQLPEEGLKFMVYLQKENIIDESGMPKERFSAEFPKEGPSILRIQQVVRGDSAAYFCASSDRAPGNTIYFGEGSWLTVV.

This clone appeared once. The chain links TRBV27 to TRBJ1-2; perhaps TRBD1 as D (5 bases). The CDR3 has 13 residues. V lost 5 bases, J lost 1 base, and 8 bases lay in between. Germline CDR1 is MNHEY and CDR2 is SMNVEV (reference sequence). Here the CDR3 DNA reads TGTGCCAGCAGTACAGGCGGTAACTATGGCTACACCTTC. This translates into CASSTGGNYGYTF.

This clone was observed once. The genes are TRBV12-3 or TRBV12-4 and TRBJ1-2; possibly TRBD1 for D (5 bases). The CDR3 is made up of 13 amino acids. Trimming pared 7 bases from V and 6 bases from J, leaving 15 bases between. The CDR3 coding sequence is TGTGCCAGCACCCCGACAGAGTCTAATGGCTACACCTTC. It specifies CASTPTESNGYTF.

The rearrangement links TRBV5-1 to TRBJ1-1; no reliable D call. This CDR3 is 13 amino acids long. V was trimmed by 5 bases and J by 1 base, leaving 9 bases between them. Per germline, CDR1 SGHRS and CDR2 YFSETQ. The CDR3 DNA sequence: TGCGCCAGCAGTAAGGGTGGGAACACTGAAGCTTTCTTT. Translation gives CASSKGGNTEAFF.

This chain connects TRBV5-1 to TRBJ2-7; D is undetermined. From germline, CDR1 is SGHRS and CDR2 YFSETQ. Trimming removed 5 bases from V and 2 bases from J, with 14 bases in between. The CDR3 is 14 amino acids. The CDR3 loop is CASRSESDPYEQYF. The CDR3, as DNA: TGCGCCAGCAGGTCAGAGTCCGATCCCTACGAGCAGTACTTC. Together with reference TRBV5-1 and TRBJ2-7, the CDR3 gives the full variable domain: KAGVTQTPRYLIKTRGQQVTLSCSPISGHRSVSWYQQTPGQGLQFLFEYFSETQRNKGNFPGRFSGRQFSNSRSEMNVSTLELGDSALYLCASRSESDPYEQYFGPGTRLTVT.

The J gene is TRBJ1-2, the V gene TRBV12-3 or TRBV12-4; D gene uncertain. V dropped 7 bases and J dropped 4 bases, with 13 bases sitting between them. There are 13 residues in the CDR3. CDR3 sequence: CASTLDPLYGYTF. CDR3 DNA sequence: TGTGCCAGCACCTTGGATCCCCTCTATGGCTACACCTTC.

This clone came up a few times. The gene calls are TRBV19 and TRBJ2-1; 9 bases fit TRBD1. Germline lookup yields CDR1 LNHDA and CDR2 SQIVND (reference sequence). V was clipped by 6 bases and J by 7 bases; unmatched bases: 13. The CDR3 spans 16 residues. The CDR3: CASSRGGQGTKNEQFF. CDR3 DNA: TGTGCCAGTAGCAGGGGCGGACAGGGGACTAAGAATGAGCAGTTCTTC.

This clone was detected only a few times. The chain recombines TRBV2 with TRBJ2-6; no clear D. The CDR3 runs 12 residues. The V and J ends lost 4 bases and 3 bases respectively, with 1 base between them. CDR1 and CDR2 (germline): SNHLY, FYNNEI. CDR3 sequence (DNA): TGTGCCAGCAGTGTTGGGGCCAACGTCCTGACTTTC. It is translated as CASSVGANVLTF.

The chain joins TRBV9 to TRBJ2-2, with a tentative D call TRBD2 (6 bases). With 5 bases removed from V and 3 bases from J, the gap between germline ends came to 14 bases. Germline CDR1 and CDR2: SGDLS and YYNGEE. This CDR3 comprises 15 residues. The CDR3 DNA is TGTGCCAGCAGTTCCCGGGGGACGGACACCGGGGAGCTGTTTTTT. It yields the protein CASSSRGTDTGELFF.

The chain joins TRBV7-9 to TRBJ1-2; D not certain. The germline V and J ends were trimmed by 3 bases and 14 bases, with 13 bases remaining between them. The CDR3 sequence is 11 residues long. The germline CDR1 and CDR2 sequences are SEHNR and FQNEAQ (reference sequence). The CDR3 loop is CASSFEGSLTF. DNA of the CDR3: TGTGCCAGCAGCTTTGAAGGGAGCTTGACCTTC. The whole variable domain, remainder taken from reference TRBV7-9 and TRBJ1-2, is DTGVSQNPRHKITKRGQNVTFRCDPISEHNRLYWYRQTLGQGPEFLTYFQNEAQLEKSRLLSDRFSAERPKGSFSTLEIQRTEQGDSAMYLCASSFEGSLTFGSGTRLTVV.

This clone was picked up a small number of times. This chain joins TRBV3-1 (or the pseudogene TRBV3-2) and TRBJ2-1, with TRBD1 matching over 7 bases. V trimming: 2 bases; J trimming: 8 bases; junction bases outside the gene matches: 6. The germline V gene encodes CDR1 LGHDT and CDR2 YNNKEL (reference sequence). There are 14 residues in the CDR3. As DNA, the CDR3 is TGTGCCAGCAGCCAATACCGACAGGGAGATGAGCAGTTCTTC. Protein: CASSQYRQGDEQFF.

The chain carries TRBV5-8 and TRBJ2-7, with TRBD2 matching over 10 bases. CDR1 and CDR2 from the germline V gene are SGHTS and YDEGEE. There are 15 residues in the CDR3. After removal of 4 bases from V and 7 bases from J, the junction contained 11 bases not matched to a gene. The CDR3 spells CASSEREGLLREQYF. CDR3 nucleotides: TGTGCCAGCAGCGAGCGGGAGGGCCTTCTCCGGGAGCAGTACTTC. Full variable domain (rest looked up from reference TRBV5-8 and TRBJ2-7): EAGVTQSPTHLIKTRGQQATLRCSPISGHTSVYWYQQALGLGLQFLLWYDEGEERNRGNFPPRFSGRQFPNYSSELNVNALELEDSALYLCASSEREGLLREQYFGPGTRLTVT.

This rearrangement joins TRBV11-3 to TRBJ2-5; D is uncertain. Germline V gives CDR1 SGHNT, CDR2 YENEEA. The CDR3 has 14 residues. Deletions cut 2 bases from V and 2 bases from J, with 9 bases between. The CDR3 here is CASSLSPLQETQYF. The CDR3 DNA sequence: TGTGCCAGCAGCTTAAGTCCGCTACAAGAGACCCAGTACTTC.

This clone was picked up a small number of times. In DNA form, the CDR3 reads TGTGCCAGCAGTTTAGGGGGCCACACTGAAGCTTTCTTT. It is translated as CASSLGGHTEAFF. This sequence joins TRBV28 and TRBJ1-1; perhaps TRBD1 as D (6 bases). Trimming left V 2 bases short and J 3 bases short, with 7 bases between. The V gene's germline CDR1 is MDHEN and CDR2 SYDVKM. This CDR3 is built from 13 residues.

The chain carries TRBV28 and TRBJ1-2, with 9 bases identical to TRBD1. Germline CDR1 is MDHEN and CDR2 is SYDVKM. This CDR3 comprises 14 residues. V gave up 2 bases and J gave up 12 bases; unmatched junction bases: 10. CDR3 in amino acids: CASSLGSGTGSNTF. The CDR3 bases are TGTGCCAGCAGTTTAGGGTCAGGGACAGGGAGTAACACCTTC.

The rearrangement links TRBV30 to TRBJ1-2, with D perhaps TRBD1 (6 bases). CDR1 and CDR2 (germline): GTSNPN, SVGIG (reference sequence). The length of the CDR3 is 11 residues. The V end lost 4 bases, the J end lost 10 bases, and 13 bases lay between the germline ends. This CDR3 reads CAWNREVDYTF. The CDR3 region has the DNA TGTGCCTGGAACAGGGAGGTTGACTACACCTTC.

The rearrangement joins TRBV4-1 to TRBJ1-5; 7 bases are a match to TRBD1. The ends lost 4 bases at V and 0 bases at J; junction bases unmatched: 12. The CDR3 spans 18 residues. The germline gives CDR1 MGHRA, CDR2 YSYEKL. The DNA of the CDR3 is TGCGCCAGCAGCCCCACGGGTACGGGACAGTATAGCAATCAGCCCCAGCATTTT. It codes for CASSPTGTGQYSNQPQHF.

The chain has TRBV27 and TRBJ2-1; D is uncertain. Germline V gene data show CDR1 as MNHEY and CDR2 as SMNVEV (reference sequence). Trimming stripped 6 bases from V and 4 bases from J, with 16 bases between. The CDR3 is 15 residues long. CDR3 amino acids: CASRASKRIYNEQFF. The CDR3 region has the DNA TGTGCCAGCAGGGCCTCGAAGCGTATTTACAATGAGCAGTTCTTC.

This clone was detected only once. The J gene is TRBJ2-7, the V gene TRBV14, with a tentative D call TRBD2 (6 bases). CDR1 is SGHDN, CDR2 FVKESK, per germline. Deletions cut 4 bases from V and 6 bases from J, with 19 bases between. The CDR3 runs 15 residues. This CDR3 reads CASSPLGHRESEQYF. DNA of the CDR3: TGTGCCAGCAGCCCCTTAGGACACCGGGAGAGCGAGCAGTACTTC.

This clone showed up just once. This chain connects TRBV7-8 to TRBJ2-5, with 15 bases lining up with TRBD2. Trimming took 6 bases from V and 5 from J; bases not matched to a gene: 1. CDR3 length: 14 amino acids. The germline gives CDR1 SGHVS, CDR2 FQNEAQ. DNA of the CDR3: TGTGCCAGCAGAGGACTAGCGGGAGGGGAGACCCAGTACTTC. This encodes CASRGLAGGETQYF.

CDR3 sequence (DNA): TGTGCCAGCAGCTTACCCGGTTCTACCTACGAGCAGTACTTC. It encodes CASSLPGSTYEQYF. The rearrangement links TRBV5-6 to TRBJ2-7, with D hard to call. There are 14 residues in the CDR3. Per germline, CDR1 SGHDT and CDR2 YYEEEE. Trimming left V 2 bases short and J 2 bases short, with 11 bases between. Variable domain in full (rest from reference TRBV5-6 and TRBJ2-7): DAGVTQSPTHLIKTRGQQVTLRCSPKSGHDTVSWYQQALGQGPQFIFQYYEEEERQRGNFPDRFSGHQFPNYSSELNVNALLLGDSALYLCASSLPGSTYEQYFGPGTRLTVT.